The entry below gives a single TCR beta chain sequence along with its context. Reverse transcription of roughly 0.5 to 1 ug RNA used random hexamers. From the immunoSEQ multiplex PCR reads, TCRdb called clonotypes with MiXCR, one entry per CDR3 protein. This sample carries around 180,000 distinct CDR3 sequences, over 85% of them seen once, and the ten largest clones take roughly 0.097%. The sample comes from a study of CD8 T cells in Susac syndrome. With 4 bases removed from V and 2 bases from J, the gap between germline ends came to 15 bases. The CDR3 length is 15 residues. Per the germline V gene, CDR1 is MDHEN and CDR2 is SYDVKM.

This TCR was recovered from a human donor with multiple sclerosis. The sequenced sample consisted of CD4+ T cells from PBMCs. The chain is built from TRBV28 and TRBJ2-7; D may be TRBD1 (5 bases). The CDR3: CASSSLGRSPYEQYF. The CDR3 region has the DNA TGTGCCAGCAGTTCCTTGGGGCGGAGCCCCTACGAGCAGTACTTC.